These 14 T cell receptor beta chains share one sample of origin, sequenced in a study of blood T cells in healthy people across ages. A second PCR of roughly 7 to 11 cycles used a sample-barcoded 5' primer and a J-beta primer mix. TCRdb re-called the 5' RACE reads with MiXCR, one entry per CDR3 protein. This sample has about 580,000 distinct CDR3 sequences; less than 60% occur once, and the top ten carry around 23%. Sequenced input: blood. These TCRs come from a man older than 75 in good health.

The V and J genes are TRBV20-1 and TRBJ2-1; D gene uncertain. Deletions cut 3 bases from V and 7 bases from J, with 1 base between. Germline V gene lookup returns CDR1 DFQATT and CDR2 SNEGSKA (reference sequence). The CDR3 has 9 amino acids. Written as DNA, the CDR3 is TGCAGTGCTAGTAATGAGCAGTTCTTC. Protein product: CSASNEQFF.

In its sample, this clonotype was seen a few times. The gene calls are TRBV20-1 and TRBJ2-7; 7 bases line up with TRBD1. The germline V gene encodes CDR1 DFQATT and CDR2 SNEGSKA (reference sequence). The CDR3 is made up of 15 amino acids. J lost 3 bases, V lost 6 bases, and 14 bases had no gene match. The CDR3 DNA reads TGCAGTGCCCGCCCCCCACAGGGGTTACACTACGAGCAGTACTTC. Amino acid sequence: CSARPPQGLHYEQYF.

The rearrangement uses TRBV29-1 and TRBJ2-7; possible D gene TRBD1, 5 bases. This CDR3 spans 14 amino acids. Germline lookup yields CDR1 SQVTM and CDR2 ANQGSEA. With 0 bases removed from V and 6 bases from J, the gap between germline ends came to 15 bases. The CDR3 reads CSVEDPAQGSEQYF. CDR3 nucleotide sequence: TGCAGCGTTGAAGATCCTGCTCAGGGTAGCGAGCAGTACTTC.

This clonotype was found once. The chain is built from TRBV7-2 and TRBJ2-7; no reliable D call. Trimming left V 5 bases short and J 6 bases short, with 20 bases between. Germline values: CDR1 SGHTA, CDR2 FQGNSA. CDR3 length: 15 residues. The CDR3 DNA is TGTGCCAGCAGCCCCCGGGTTCAAAGTCACTCCGAGCAGTACTTC. Its protein product is CASSPRVQSHSEQYF.

V and J are TRBV20-1 and TRBJ1-2; D perhaps matches TRBD1 (5 bases). Trimming left V 2 bases short and J 4 bases short, with 14 bases between. This CDR3 region has 14 residues. CDR1 is DFQATT, CDR2 SNEGSKA, per germline (reference sequence). CDR3 coding DNA: TGCAGTGCTAGAATATCCTGGACACCCTATGGCTACACCTTC. This codes for CSARISWTPYGYTF.

This clonotype occurred a few times. The chain couples TRBV29-1 to TRBJ1-1; D unclear. CDR1 and CDR2 from the germline V gene are SQVTM and ANQGSEA. The CDR3 sequence is 11 residues long. The V end was cut by 8 bases, the J end by 1 base, with 8 bases between. CDR3 region: CSTTPNTEAFF. CDR3 DNA: TGCAGCACAACACCGAACACTGAAGCTTTCTTT.

This clonotype showed up just a few times. The rearrangement links TRBV27 to TRBJ1-5, with unresolved D. The germline V gene has CDR1 MNHEY and CDR2 SMNVEV (reference sequence). This CDR3 comprises 13 residues. The V gene lost 6 bases and the J gene lost 4 bases, with 10 bases spanning the gap. The DNA for the CDR3 is TGTGCCAGCAGGGTCAACGCAAATCAGCCCCAGCATTTT. This gives the protein CASRVNANQPQHF.

This clonotype was found a few times. V gene TRBV7-2 combines with J gene TRBJ2-3; no clear D. Germline V gene lookup returns CDR1 SGHTA and CDR2 FQGNSA. Trimming removed 4 bases at V and 2 bases at J, with 13 bases between. The CDR3 has 15 amino acids. CDR3 bases: TGTGCCAGCAGCTCCCCTCCCCTATTCACAGATACGCAGTATTTT. This gives the protein CASSSPPLFTDTQYF. The entire variable domain, with the rest obtained from reference TRBV7-2 and TRBJ2-3, is as follows: GAGVSQSPSNKVTEKGKDVELRCDPISGHTALYWYRQSLGQGLEFLIYFQGNSAPDKSGLPSDRFSAERTGGSVSTLTIQRTQQEDSAVYLCASSSPPLFTDTQYFGPGTRLTVL.

CDR3 protein: CSVQESGSTDTQYF. In nucleotides, the CDR3 is TGCAGCGTTCAGGAGAGCGGCAGCACAGATACGCAGTATTTT. The chain has TRBV29-1 and TRBJ2-3; D is possibly TRBD2 (5 bases). This CDR3 is built from 14 residues. With 5 bases removed from V and 0 bases from J, the gap between germline ends came to 12 bases. Germline assignment: CDR1 SQVTM and CDR2 ANQGSEA.

The V call is TRBV20-1, the J call TRBJ1-1; TRBD1 might be the D (5 bases). CDR3 length: 13 residues. V was clipped by 5 bases and J by 3 bases, with 13 bases between them. Germline V gene data show CDR1 as DFQATT and CDR2 as SNEGSKA (reference sequence). Written as DNA, the CDR3 is TGCAGTGCTCCCGGACTGGGGGACACTGAAGCTTTCTTT. Its protein is CSAPGLGDTEAFF.

This chain joins TRBV20-1 and TRBJ2-4, with 9 bases that match TRBD2. This CDR3 contains 13 residues. Germline V lookup: CDR1 DFQATT, CDR2 SNEGSKA (reference sequence). The V and J ends lost 1 base and 9 bases, in that order; junction bases with no gene match: 4. The CDR3 nucleotides read TGCAGTGCTAGAGTTAGCGGGAGTGTCATTCAGTACTTC. It specifies CSARVSGSVIQYF.

The chain links TRBV2 to TRBJ2-1, with 10 bases matching TRBD2. The V gene end was trimmed by 1 base and the J gene end by 5 bases; junction bases not matched to a gene: 5. CDR1 SNHLY and CDR2 FYNNEI come from the germline V gene. The CDR3 extends over 16 amino acids. In nucleotides, the CDR3 is TGTGCCAGCAGTGAAGAGGCTCTAGCGGGAGACAATGAGCAGTTCTTC. Its protein is CASSEEALAGDNEQFF.

In regard to this clonotype: A much larger clone lies a single base off, so this may be a read error. The chain joins TRBV7-2 to TRBJ2-3; D uncertain. The CDR3 loop spans 12 amino acids. The germline CDR1 and CDR2 sequences are SGHTA and FQGNSA. With 3 bases removed from V and 10 bases from J, the gap between germline ends came to 11 bases. The CDR3 protein is CASSFFTEAQYF. The CDR3 DNA reads as TGTGCCAGCAGCTTTTTTACGGAAGCGCAGTATTTT.

The J gene is TRBJ2-5, the V gene TRBV15, with unresolved D. V was cut by 5 bases and J by 11 bases, with 21 bases left in between. The CDR3 is made up of 14 amino acids. In germline, CDR1 is LNHNV, CDR2 YYDKDF (reference sequence). As DNA, the CDR3 is TGTGCCACCAGCTTTAGGGCCCTCAGTCCGGAGCAGTACTTC. It codes for CATSFRALSPEQYF.